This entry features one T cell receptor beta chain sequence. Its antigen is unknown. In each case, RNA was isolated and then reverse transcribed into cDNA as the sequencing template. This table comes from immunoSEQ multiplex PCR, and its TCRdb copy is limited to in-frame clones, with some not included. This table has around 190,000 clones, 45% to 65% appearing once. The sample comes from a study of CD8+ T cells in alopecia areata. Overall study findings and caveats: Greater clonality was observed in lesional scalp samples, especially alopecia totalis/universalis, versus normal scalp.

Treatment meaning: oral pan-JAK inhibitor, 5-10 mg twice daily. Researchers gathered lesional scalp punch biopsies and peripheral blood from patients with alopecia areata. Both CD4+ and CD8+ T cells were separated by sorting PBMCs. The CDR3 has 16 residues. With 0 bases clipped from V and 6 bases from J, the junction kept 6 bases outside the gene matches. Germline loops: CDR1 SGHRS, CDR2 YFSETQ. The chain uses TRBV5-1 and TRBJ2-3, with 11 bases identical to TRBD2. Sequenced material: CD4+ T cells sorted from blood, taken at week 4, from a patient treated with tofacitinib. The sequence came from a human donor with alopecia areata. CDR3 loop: CASSLVTSGVSDTQYF. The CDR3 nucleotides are TGCGCCAGCAGCTTGGTGACTAGCGGGGTCTCGGATACGCAGTATTTT. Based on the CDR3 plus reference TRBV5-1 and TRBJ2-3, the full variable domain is KAGVTQTPRYLIKTRGQQVTLSCSPISGHRSVSWYQQTPGQGLQFLFEYFSETQRNKGNFPGRFSGRQFSNSRSEMNVSTLELGDSALYLCASSLVTSGVSDTQYFGPGTRLTVL.